This T cell receptor beta chain appears in the sequencing data of a study of T cells in Graves' hyperthyroidism and ophthalmopathy. Clinicians diagnosed patients from clinical symptoms, serum thyroxine and TRAb, thyroid ultrasound and orbital computed tomography. CDR1 is SNHLY, CDR2 FYNNEI, per germline. This CDR3 has 15 residues. Germline trimming cut 6 bases from V and 3 bases from J; bases unmatched to any gene: 7. In its sample, this clonotype was seen many times. The target antigen is unknown. TCR beta CDR3 regions were amplified from RNA transcripts. The study used the HTBI primer set for a first-round RT-PCR of the TCR CDR3. One entry per CDR3 protein results from TCRdb running MiXCR on the multiplex PCR reads. The table includes some 300,000 distinct CDR3 sequences, approximately 19% detected once. The study, taken as a whole, reports: Most clonotypes expanded in thyroid above 0.001 were likewise present in blood.

Material for sequencing was blood. V gene TRBV2 combines with J gene TRBJ2-3; 9 bases are shared with TRBD1. The sequence derives from a man aged 50 to 59 with Graves' ophthalmopathy. Here the CDR3 reads CASRGGQGRTDTQYF. As DNA, the CDR3 is TGTGCCAGCAGGGGCGGACAGGGGCGAACAGATACGCAGTATTTT.